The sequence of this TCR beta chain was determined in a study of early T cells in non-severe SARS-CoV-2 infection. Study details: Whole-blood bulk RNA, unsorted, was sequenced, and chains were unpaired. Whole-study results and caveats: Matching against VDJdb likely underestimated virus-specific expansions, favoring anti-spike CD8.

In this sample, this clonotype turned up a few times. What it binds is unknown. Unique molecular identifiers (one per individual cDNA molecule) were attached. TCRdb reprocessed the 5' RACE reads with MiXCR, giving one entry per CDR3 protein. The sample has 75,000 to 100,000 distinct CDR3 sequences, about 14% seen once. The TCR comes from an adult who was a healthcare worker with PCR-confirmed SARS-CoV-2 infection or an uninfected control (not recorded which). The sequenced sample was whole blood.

CDR3 amino acids: CSVTTGYGELFF. The CDR3 nucleotides are TGCAGCGTTACCACAGGGTACGGGGAGCTGTTTTTT. V gene TRBV29-1 combines with J gene TRBJ2-2; D perhaps matches TRBD1 (6 bases). CDR1 is SQVTM, CDR2 ANQGSEA, per germline. V was cut by 5 bases and J by 7 bases, with 11 bases left in between. The CDR3 runs to 12 residues.